Listed below are T cell receptor beta chains from one sample, sequenced in a study of OX40 agonist ivuxolimab in advanced cancers. The repertoire was sequenced with immunoSEQ multiplex PCR; TCRdb's copy has only in-frame clones and lacks some. The data show approximately 35,000 clones, roughly three quarters seen once. The source was CD4+ or CD8+ T cells sorted from blood, collected in a trial of the OX40 agonist ivuxolimab. The receptors shown here come from an adult with an advanced solid tumor such as melanoma, head and neck, liver or kidney cancer. Both conserved end residues are part of each CDR3. The order of the fields is clone size, D gene, V gene, J gene, CDR3 protein, CDR3 DNA. A D gene is named only where the DNA matches it firmly. For some rows the clone size is stated as once, few or many, or as a class when expanded; others skip it.

size: NA; D: NA; V: TRBV5-4; J: TRBJ2-7; CDR3: CASSGINYEQYF; DNA: TGTGCCAGCAGCGGGATTAACTACGAGCAGTACTTC
size: NA; D: NA; V: TRBV13; J: TRBJ2-1; CDR3: CASSQPGNEQFF; DNA: TGTGCCAGCAGCCAGCCGGGCAATGAGCAGTTCTTC
size: few; D: NA; V: TRBV5-4; J: TRBJ2-7; CDR3: CASSLSGEQYF; DNA: TGTGCCAGCAGCTTGAGTGGGGAGCAGTACTTC
size: NA; D: NA; V: TRBV11-1; J: TRBJ1-6; CDR3: CASSLEPVTVSGSPLHF; DNA: TGTGCCAGCAGCTTAGAACCGGTGACCGTCTCCGGCTCACCCCTCCACTTT
size: NA; D: NA; V: TRBV14; J: TRBJ2-4; CDR3: CASSQRKADLAKNIQYF; DNA: TGTGCCAGCAGCCAAAGGAAGGCCGATCTAGCCAAAAACATTCAGTACTTC
size: NA; D: NA; V: TRBV5-8; J: TRBJ2-7; CDR3: CASSSPGRWDGTYEQYF; DNA: TGTGCCAGCAGCTCCCCGGGCCGATGGGATGGGACCTACGAGCAGTACTTC
size: NA; D: NA; V: TRBV25-1; J: TRBJ2-5; CDR3: CASSSLSDTSVETQYF; DNA: TGTGCCAGCAGTTCCCTATCTGATACTAGTGTGGAGACCCAGTACTTC
size: NA; D: NA; V: TRBV6-1; J: TRBJ1-5; CDR3: CASGPLRGTNQPQHF; DNA: TGTGCCAGCGGTCCCCTCCGGGGGACTAATCAGCCCCAGCATTTT
size: once; D: TRBD1; V: TRBV5-1; J: TRBJ1-1; CDR3: CASSLVAGGNTEAFF; DNA: TGCGCCAGCAGCTTGGTGGCAGGGGGAAACACTGAAGCTTTCTTT
size: few; D: NA; V: TRBV5-1; J: TRBJ1-3; CDR3: CASRISGTPRSGNTIYF; DNA: TGCGCCAGCCGGATTTCGGGGACCCCCCGCTCTGGAAACACCATATATTTT
size: NA; D: TRBD1; V: TRBV30; J: TRBJ2-2; CDR3: CAWSRTGVELFF; DNA: TGTGCCTGGAGTCGGACAGGGGTGGAGCTGTTTTTT
size: NA; D: NA; V: TRBV5-1; J: TRBJ2-7; CDR3: CASSLVGSTYEQYF; DNA: TGCGCCAGCAGCTTGGTGGGGTCCACCTACGAGCAGTACTTC
size: NA; D: NA; V: TRBV6-5; J: TRBJ2-7; CDR3: CASSYTLYSSYEQYF; DNA: TGTGCCAGCAGTTACACCCTTTATAGCTCCTACGAGCAGTACTTC
size: NA; D: NA; V: TRBV7-2; J: TRBJ2-5; CDR3: CASSLSRPQGTQYF; DNA: TGTGCCAGCAGCTTATCTAGGCCTCAGGGGACCCAGTACTTC
size: NA; D: NA; V: TRBV30; J: TRBJ2-2; CDR3: CAWRAGRYTGELFF; DNA: TGTGCCTGGAGGGCGGGCCGTTACACCGGGGAGCTGTTTTTT
size: NA; D: TRBD1; V: TRBV27; J: TRBJ1-1; CDR3: CASGTGGWGTEAFF; DNA: TGTGCCAGTGGGACAGGGGGCTGGGGCACTGAAGCTTTCTTT
size: NA; D: NA; V: TRBV6-1; J: TRBJ2-5; CDR3: CASSVNLRGPQETQYF; DNA: TGTGCCAGCAGTGTTAACTTGCGGGGGCCCCAAGAGACCCAGTACTTC
size: NA; D: NA; V: TRBV15; J: TRBJ2-7; CDR3: CATSREPNYEQYF; DNA: TGTGCCACCAGCAGAGAACCTAATTACGAGCAGTACTTC
size: NA; D: TRBD2; V: TRBV4-1; J: TRBJ2-1; CDR3: CASRRSGGDNEQFF; DNA: TGCGCCAGCAGACGCAGCGGGGGAGACAATGAGCAGTTCTTC